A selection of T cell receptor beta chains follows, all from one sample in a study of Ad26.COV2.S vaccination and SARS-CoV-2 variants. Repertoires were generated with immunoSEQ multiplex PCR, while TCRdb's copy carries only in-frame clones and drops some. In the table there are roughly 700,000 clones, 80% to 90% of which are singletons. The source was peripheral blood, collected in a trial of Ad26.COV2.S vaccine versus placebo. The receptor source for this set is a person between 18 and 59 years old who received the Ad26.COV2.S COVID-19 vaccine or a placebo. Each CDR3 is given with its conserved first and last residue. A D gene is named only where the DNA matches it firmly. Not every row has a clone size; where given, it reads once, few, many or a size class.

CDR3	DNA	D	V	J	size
CASSDGTRTAYNEQFF	TGTGCCAGCAGTGATGGGACTAGGACTGCCTACAATGAGCAGTTCTTC	TRBD2	TRBV6-2/TRBV6-3	TRBJ2-1	.
CASSLTTGGNTIYF	TGTGCCAGTAGTTTAACGACCGGCGGAAACACCATATATTTT	.	TRBV19	TRBJ1-3	.
CASSLMASGKGEQFF	TGTGCCAGCAGCTTAATGGCTAGCGGGAAGGGTGAGCAGTTCTTC	TRBD2	TRBV13	TRBJ2-1	once
CASSIRDAYEQYF	TGTGCCAGCAGCATCCGGGACGCCTACGAGCAGTACTTC	.	TRBV5-6	TRBJ2-7	.
CASSQETGTGGPNTEAFF	TGCGCCAGCAGCCAAGAGACCGGGACAGGGGGCCCGAACACTGAAGCTTTCTTT	TRBD1	TRBV4-3	TRBJ1-1	.
CASSQDGLGEAFF	TGTGCCAGCAGCCAAGACGGGCTCGGTGAAGCTTTCTTT	.	TRBV7-3	TRBJ1-1	.
CASSPWKQGDATEAFF	TGTGCCAGCAGCCCCTGGAAACAGGGTGACGCCACTGAAGCTTTCTTT	.	TRBV7-9	TRBJ1-1	once
CASSDSSGSSYNEQFF	TGTGCCAGCAGTGATTCCAGCGGGAGCTCCTACAATGAGCAGTTCTTC	TRBD2	TRBV2	TRBJ2-1	.
CASSLGNEETQYF	TGTGCCAGCAGTTTAGGGAACGAAGAGACCCAGTACTTC	.	TRBV12-3/TRBV12-4	TRBJ2-5	.
CATNGEDLYGYTF	TGTGCCACCAATGGGGAAGACCTCTATGGCTACACCTTC	.	TRBV24-1	TRBJ1-2	.
CASSLEGTGSDEQFF	TGTGCCAGCAGCTTAGAGGGGACAGGGTCCGATGAGCAGTTCTTC	TRBD1	TRBV7-9	TRBJ2-1	.
CASSYLGQGKTQYF	TGTGCCAGCAGTTACCTGGGACAGGGCAAGACCCAGTACTTC	TRBD1	TRBV6-6	TRBJ2-5	.
CASISLGAGNEQFF	TGTGCCAGCATCTCCCTCGGGGCAGGGAATGAGCAGTTCTTC	.	TRBV27	TRBJ2-1	.
CAIGDDSSGHEQYF	TGTGCCATCGGAGATGACAGTTCGGGCCACGAGCAGTACTTC	.	TRBV10-3	TRBJ2-7	once
CASSSRTGGTGELFF	TGTGCCAGCAGCTCTCGGACAGGGGGGACCGGGGAGCTGTTTTTT	TRBD1	TRBV7-9	TRBJ2-2	.
CASSHGLAGGAYEQYF	TGCGCCAGCAGCCACGGCCTAGCGGGGGGTGCCTACGAGCAGTACTTC	TRBD2	TRBV4-3	TRBJ2-7	.
CASSLGSSGRADTQYF	TGTGCCAGCAGCCTAGGATCTAGCGGGAGGGCAGATACGCAGTATTTT	TRBD2	TRBV3-1/TRBV3-2	TRBJ2-3	.
CASSRTGTDYGYTF	TGTGCCAGCAGTCGGACCGGGACGGACTATGGCTACACCTTC	.	TRBV6-4	TRBJ1-2	.
CASSLSPGQGTDTQYF	TGTGCCAGCAGTTTATCGCCGGGACAGGGCACAGATACGCAGTATTTT	TRBD1	TRBV27	TRBJ2-3	.
CASSLGAGSSGANVLTF	TGTGCCAGCAGCTTAGGGGCAGGGAGCTCTGGGGCCAACGTCCTGACTTTC	.	TRBV7-3	TRBJ2-6	.
CASSPVGPYEQYF	TGCGCCAGCAGCCCCGTGGGTCCTTACGAGCAGTACTTC	.	TRBV5-1	TRBJ2-7	few
CASSLGGSSYNEQFF	TGTGCCAGCAGCTTAGGCGGGAGCTCCTACAATGAGCAGTTCTTC	TRBD2	TRBV11-3	TRBJ2-1	.
CASSKDGYEQYF	TGTGCCAGTAGCAAAGACGGATACGAGCAGTACTTC	.	TRBV19	TRBJ2-7	.
CASSWAQQPQHF	TGTGCCAGCAGTTGGGCTCAGCAGCCCCAGCATTTT	.	TRBV28	TRBJ1-5	.
CASSDRGLGYEQYF	TGTGCCAGTAGCGACAGGGGCTTGGGTTACGAGCAGTACTTC	TRBD1	TRBV19	TRBJ2-7	once
CASLNPTSGANVLTF	TGTGCCAGTCTGAACCCGACTTCTGGGGCCAACGTCCTGACTTTC	.	TRBV19	TRBJ2-6	.
CASRQGETNEKLFF	TGTGCCAGTAGACAGGGGGAGACTAATGAAAAACTGTTTTTT	TRBD1	TRBV19	TRBJ1-4	.
CASSLQPQYGYTF	TGTGCCAGTAGTCTCCAGCCCCAATATGGCTACACCTTC	.	TRBV19	TRBJ1-2	.
CATKLGLFGELFF	TGTGCCACTAAACTAGGTCTCTTCGGGGAGCTGTTTTTT	.	TRBV19	TRBJ2-2	.
CSARGTGGYTF	TGCAGTGCTAGAGGGACTGGAGGCTACACCTTC	.	TRBV20-1	TRBJ1-2	.
CASSLVQWELFF	TGTGCCAGCAGCTTAGTCCAGTGGGAACTGTTTTTT	.	TRBV7-9	TRBJ1-4	.
CASSAYPGQGRTGELFF	TGTGCCAGCAGTGCCTATCCTGGACAGGGTCGCACCGGGGAGCTGTTTTTT	TRBD1	TRBV6-4	TRBJ2-2	once
CASSIFVAGANVLTF	TGTGCCAGTAGTATTTTTGTGGCTGGGGCCAACGTCCTGACTTTC	.	TRBV19	TRBJ2-6	.
CASSLAATDTQYF	TGTGCCAGCAGCTTGGCCGCGACGGATACGCAGTATTTT	.	TRBV5-4	TRBJ2-3	.
CAIRSSGTQSYEQYF	TGTGCCATCAGGAGTTCCGGGACTCAATCCTACGAGCAGTACTTC	.	TRBV10-3	TRBJ2-7	.
CASSLLGQGGKQYF	TGTGCCAGCAGTTTGCTAGGGCAGGGGGGGAAGCAGTACTTC	.	TRBV6-5	TRBJ2-7	.
CASSPQGNTGELFF	TGTGCCAGCTCACCACAGGGGAACACCGGGGAGCTGTTTTTT	.	TRBV18	TRBJ2-2	.
CASGRGGAATNEQFF	TGTGCCAGCGGAAGGGGCGGGGCAGCGACCAATGAGCAGTTCTTC	.	TRBV19	TRBJ2-1	.
CASSLGQASTDTQYF	TGTGCCAGCAGTCTCGGACAGGCCAGCACAGATACGCAGTATTTT	TRBD1	TRBV6-6	TRBJ2-3	once
CSVERDIHSGANVLTF	TGCAGCGTTGAAAGGGACATCCACTCTGGGGCCAACGTCCTGACTTTC	.	TRBV29-1	TRBJ2-6	.
CASSGLAADTQYF	TGTGCCAGTAGTGGACTAGCGGCAGATACGCAGTATTTT	TRBD2	TRBV19	TRBJ2-3	.
CASSLVGQVGANVLTF	TGCGCCAGCAGCTTGGTGGGGCAAGTTGGGGCCAACGTCCTGACTTTC	.	TRBV5-1	TRBJ2-6	.
CASSLGQRISTDTQYF	TGCGCCAGCAGCTTGGGGCAACGTATTAGCACAGATACGCAGTATTTT	.	TRBV5-1	TRBJ2-3	.
CASTPSGVWGELFF	TGTGCCAGTACTCCTAGCGGGGTCTGGGGGGAGCTGTTTTTT	TRBD2	TRBV19	TRBJ2-2	.
CAWSVRDRVVSPLHF	TGTGCCTGGAGTGTCCGGGACAGGGTAGTGTCACCCCTCCACTTT	TRBD1	TRBV30	TRBJ1-6	few
CAWSLGDRGLGGYTF	TGTGCCTGGAGTTTGGGGGACAGGGGGTTGGGAGGCTACACCTTC	TRBD1	TRBV30	TRBJ1-2	.
CASSPDSRANTEAFF	TGTGCCAGCAGCCCCGACTCTCGTGCGAACACTGAAGCTTTCTTT	.	TRBV7-6	TRBJ1-1	.
CSVEDIRDRGYTIYF	TGCAGCGTTGAAGATATAAGGGACAGGGGATACACCATATATTTT	TRBD1	TRBV29-1	TRBJ1-3	.
CARVPGTTGELFF	TGTGCCAGGGTCCCAGGAACCACCGGGGAGCTGTTTTTT	.	TRBV6-4	TRBJ2-2	.
CASHTGNTYNEQFF	TGTGCCAGTCACACAGGGAACACCTACAATGAGCAGTTCTTC	.	TRBV18	TRBJ2-1	.